This T cell receptor beta chain was sequenced in a study of cytomegalovirus exposure and HLA in healthy donors. Germline-derived CDR1 and CDR2 are SGHRS and YFSETQ. The ends lost 4 bases at V and 9 bases at J; junction bases unmatched: 12. The CDR3 extends over 15 amino acids. It was with 60 Vbeta and 13 Jbeta primers that the PCR ran. Authors' analysis steps: In a later analysis, roughly 11 million of tens of millions of unique beta chains occurred in at least two donors. Only in-frame clones appear in the TCRdb table, and some are missing; sequencing was by immunoSEQ multiplex PCR. V and J calls and clone size are those listed in that table; D and trimming were worked out from the DNA. The sample lists approximately 190,000 clones; 75% to 90% were seen once. Points on this clone: Its specificity is unknown.

General observations from the study: The later analysis indicated that the majority of CMV-associated TCR beta chains appeared HLA-restricted. Immune exposure information available was restricted to CMV serostatus. Cytomegalovirus status, reportedly, was diagnosed with high specificity and sensitivity by the classifier.

The sample was PBMCs. The gene calls are TRBV5-1 and TRBJ2-1; 8 bases align to TRBD2. The source is a man aged 40-55 years in good health and CMV-seropositive. The CDR3 region has the DNA TGCGCCAGCAGCAACGGAGCGGGGGCGGGGGGTGAGCAGTTCTTC. Translation: CASSNGAGAGGEQFF.